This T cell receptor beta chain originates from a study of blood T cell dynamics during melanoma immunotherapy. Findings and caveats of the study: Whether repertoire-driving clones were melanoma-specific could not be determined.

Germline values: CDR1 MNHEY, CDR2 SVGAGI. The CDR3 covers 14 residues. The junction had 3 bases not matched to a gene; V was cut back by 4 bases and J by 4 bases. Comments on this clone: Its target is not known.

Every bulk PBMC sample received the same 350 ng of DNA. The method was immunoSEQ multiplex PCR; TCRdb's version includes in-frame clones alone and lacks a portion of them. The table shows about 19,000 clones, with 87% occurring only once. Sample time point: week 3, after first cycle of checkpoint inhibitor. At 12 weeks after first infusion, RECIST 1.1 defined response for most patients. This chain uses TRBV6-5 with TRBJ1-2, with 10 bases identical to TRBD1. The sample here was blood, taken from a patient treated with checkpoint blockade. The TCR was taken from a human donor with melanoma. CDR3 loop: CASSSRTGGYGYTF. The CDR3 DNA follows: TGTGCCAGCAGTTCCCGGACAGGGGGCTATGGCTACACCTTC.